This is a list of T cell receptor beta chains from one sample in a study of T cells in Graves' hyperthyroidism and ophthalmopathy. TCRdb ran MiXCR on the multiplex PCR reads and lists one entry per CDR3 protein. The sample lists some 600,000 distinct CDR3 sequences; around 46% were seen once. The specimen sequenced was peripheral blood or thyroid tissue (not recorded which). Every receptor here comes from a woman in her late teens or twenties with Graves' hyperthyroidism. Each CDR3 is given with its conserved first and last residue. The D gene is left open where the match is weak. Rows may omit the clone size; those that give it use once, few, many or a size class.

D gene: .; clone size: few; J gene: TRBJ2-2; V gene: TRBV7-3; CDR3 DNA: TGTGCCAGCAGCTTTGAGGGCCGTGGCGGGGAGCTGTTTTTT; CDR3 protein: CASSFEGRGGELFF
D gene: .; clone size: few; J gene: TRBJ2-5; V gene: TRBV19; CDR3 DNA: TGTGCCAGTAGTAGGGCAAATGAAGAGACCCAGTACTTC; CDR3 protein: CASSRANEETQYF
D gene: TRBD1; clone size: .; J gene: TRBJ2-5; V gene: TRBV2; CDR3 DNA: TGTGCCAGCAGGGGGACAGGGAGAGAGACCCAGTACTTC; CDR3 protein: CASRGTGRETQYF
D gene: .; clone size: few; J gene: TRBJ1-5; V gene: TRBV6-5; CDR3 DNA: TGTGCCAGCAGTTACTCGATGGTGAGCAATCAGCCCCAGCATTTT; CDR3 protein: CASSYSMVSNQPQHF
D gene: .; clone size: .; J gene: TRBJ1-1; V gene: TRBV5-6; CDR3 DNA: TGTGCCAGCAGCTCGATAGAGAACACTGAAGCTTTCTTT; CDR3 protein: CASSSIENTEAFF
D gene: .; clone size: .; J gene: TRBJ1-5; V gene: TRBV12-3/TRBV12-4; CDR3 DNA: TGTGCCAGCAGTACCCCACCGGACAGCAATCAGCCCCAGCATTTT; CDR3 protein: CASSTPPDSNQPQHF
D gene: TRBD1; clone size: many; J gene: TRBJ1-5; V gene: TRBV7-2; CDR3 DNA: TGTGCCAGCAGTTACACAGGGGATCAGCCCCAGCATTTT; CDR3 protein: CASSYTGDQPQHF
D gene: TRBD2; clone size: few; J gene: TRBJ2-5; V gene: TRBV5-1; CDR3 DNA: TGCGCCAGCAGCTTGGCCACGCGGGAGCCCCGGGAGACCCAGTACTTC; CDR3 protein: CASSLATREPRETQYF
D gene: .; clone size: .; J gene: TRBJ2-5; V gene: TRBV2; CDR3 DNA: TGTGCCAGCAGGACAGGACCAGGGACCCAGTACTTC; CDR3 protein: CASRTGPGTQYF
D gene: .; clone size: .; J gene: TRBJ1-4; V gene: TRBV6-6; CDR3 DNA: TGTGCCAGCAGTGCGACAGATACCAATGAAAAACTGCTTTTT; CDR3 protein: CASSATDTNEKLLF
D gene: .; clone size: few; J gene: TRBJ1-6; V gene: TRBV2; CDR3 DNA: TGTGCCAGCAGTTACGAGGGGAGTAGGAGTTCACCCCTCCACTTT; CDR3 protein: CASSYEGSRSSPLHF
D gene: .; clone size: many; J gene: TRBJ2-5; V gene: TRBV2; CDR3 DNA: TGTGCCAGCAGTGATGAGCGACAGCAAGAGACCCAGTACTTC; CDR3 protein: CASSDERQQETQYF
D gene: TRBD2; clone size: .; J gene: TRBJ2-7; V gene: TRBV29-1; CDR3 DNA: TGCAGCGCCGGGACTAGCGGGAGAACGGGATCCTACGAGCAGTACTTC; CDR3 protein: CSAGTSGRTGSYEQYF
D gene: TRBD2; clone size: .; J gene: TRBJ2-7; V gene: TRBV7-2; CDR3 DNA: TGTGCCAGCAGCGCACCGGGACTAGCAGAGCTGGGCAACGAGCAGTACTTC; CDR3 protein: CASSAPGLAELGNEQYF
D gene: .; clone size: .; J gene: TRBJ1-3; V gene: TRBV29-1; CDR3 DNA: TGCAGCTACCTGGGGACGCGAGAGAACACCATATATTTT; CDR3 protein: CSYLGTRENTIYF
D gene: .; clone size: many; J gene: TRBJ1-1; V gene: TRBV2; CDR3 DNA: TGTGCCAGCAAAGGGCTCAGCACTGAAGCTTTCTTT; CDR3 protein: CASKGLSTEAFF